The rows below give T cell receptor beta chains drawn from one sample of a study of T cell responses to AZD1222 COVID-19 vaccine. Repertoires were generated with immunoSEQ multiplex PCR, while TCRdb's copy carries only in-frame clones and drops some. This repertoire shows 66,000 or so clones, about four fifths found once; its top ten account for approximately 20%. Sequences were derived from peripheral blood, sampled on day 0 of MenACWY control vaccination. All receptors derive from an adult in good health. Each CDR3 is given with its conserved first and last residue. D genes are given only for firm matches. Clone size is given for some rows only: seen once, a few or many times, or a class if the clone is expanded.

clone size,J gene,D gene,V gene,CDR3 DNA,CDR3 protein
-,TRBJ1-1,TRBD1,TRBV2,TGTGCCAGCATTTTTGACAGGGACACTGAAGCTTTCTTT,CASIFDRDTEAFF
-,TRBJ2-1,-,TRBV7-2,TGTGCCAGCAGCTCGCGGGGCCAGGGGGGAAATGAGCAGTTCTTC,CASSSRGQGGNEQFF
-,TRBJ2-5,TRBD1,TRBV29-1,TGCAGCGCCGTCCCCACCGGGACAGGGGGCGAAGAGACCCAGTACTTC,CSAVPTGTGGEETQYF
-,TRBJ1-1,-,TRBV4-1,TGCGCCAGCAGCCCTCGGATGAACACTGAAGCTTTCTTT,CASSPRMNTEAFF
-,TRBJ1-1,TRBD1,TRBV7-2,TGTGCCAGCAGCACTAGGACAGGGGGAGCGATTTTGAACACTGAAGCTTTCTTT,CASSTRTGGAILNTEAFF
-,TRBJ1-3,-,TRBV5-1,TGCGCCAGCAGCCCAGGGGCGAGTTCAGGAAACACCATATATTTT,CASSPGASSGNTIYF
-,TRBJ1-2,TRBD1,TRBV2,TGTGCCACCCCGGGACAGACGGAGCTCGGCGGCTACACCTTC,CATPGQTELGGYTF
once,TRBJ2-7,-,TRBV4-2,TGTGCCAGCAGCCAAGTCCATACCGGGAGCCGCCCATACGAGCAGTACTTC,CASSQVHTGSRPYEQYF
-,TRBJ1-5,-,TRBV19,TGTGCCAGTAGTATTAGGGACCAGAGCAATCAGCCCCAGCATTTT,CASSIRDQSNQPQHF
-,TRBJ2-7,-,TRBV7-9,TGTGCCAGCAGCACCCTGGGTTCCTACGAGCAGTACTTC,CASSTLGSYEQYF
-,TRBJ2-7,TRBD2,TRBV5-4,TGTGCCAGCAGCCCCGGGGGGACCTACGAGCAGTACTTC,CASSPGGTYEQYF
-,TRBJ2-2,-,TRBV11-3,TGTGCCAGCAGCCCAGGGGGGTTTGACGGGGAGCTGTTTTTT,CASSPGGFDGELFF
few,TRBJ2-3,-,TRBV5-1,TGCGCCAGCAGCCTAATGACAGGGCAGGGGGGTACGCAGTATTTT,CASSLMTGQGGTQYF
-,TRBJ2-1,-,TRBV7-8,TGTGCCAGCAGCTTAGGGGCCGGCTACAATGAGCAGTTCTTC,CASSLGAGYNEQFF
-,TRBJ1-1,-,TRBV12-2,TGTGCAAGTCGCCCGTACCTTAGGGGCACCCCGTCGTGGGCTGAAGCTTTCTTT,CASRPYLRGTPSWAEAFF
-,TRBJ1-1,-,TRBV19,TGTGCCAGTAGTAACACGGCAGAAACTGAAGCTTTCTTT,CASSNTAETEAFF
-,TRBJ2-3,-,TRBV5-1,TGCGCCAGCAGCTTGGAGTCCTACACAGATACGCAGTATTTT,CASSLESYTDTQYF
-,TRBJ1-1,-,TRBV20-1,TGCAGTGCTCAAGCGGACGGTGAAGCTTTCTTT,CSAQADGEAFF